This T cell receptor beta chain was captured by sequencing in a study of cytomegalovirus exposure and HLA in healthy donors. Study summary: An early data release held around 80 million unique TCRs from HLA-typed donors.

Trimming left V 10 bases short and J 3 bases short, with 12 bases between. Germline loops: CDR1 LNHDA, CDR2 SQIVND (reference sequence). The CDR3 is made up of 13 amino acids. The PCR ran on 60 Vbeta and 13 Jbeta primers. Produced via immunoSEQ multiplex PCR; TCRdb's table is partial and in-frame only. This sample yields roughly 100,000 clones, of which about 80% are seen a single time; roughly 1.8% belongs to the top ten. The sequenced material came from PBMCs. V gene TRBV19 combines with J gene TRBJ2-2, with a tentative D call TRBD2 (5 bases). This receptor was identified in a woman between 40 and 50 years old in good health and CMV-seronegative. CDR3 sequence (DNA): TGTGCCACCCTGGAGGCTGACACCGGGGAGCTGTTTTTT. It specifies CATLEADTGELFF.